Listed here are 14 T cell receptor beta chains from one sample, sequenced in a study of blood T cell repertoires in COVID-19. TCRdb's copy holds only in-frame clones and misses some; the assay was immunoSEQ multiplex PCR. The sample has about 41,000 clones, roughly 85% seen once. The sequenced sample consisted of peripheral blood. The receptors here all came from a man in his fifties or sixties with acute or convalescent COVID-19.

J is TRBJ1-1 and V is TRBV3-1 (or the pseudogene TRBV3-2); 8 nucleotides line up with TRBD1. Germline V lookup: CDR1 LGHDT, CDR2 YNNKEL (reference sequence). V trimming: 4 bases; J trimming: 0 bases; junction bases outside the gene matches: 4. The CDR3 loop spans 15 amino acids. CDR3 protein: CASSPGQGMNTEAFF. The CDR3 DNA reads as TGTGCCAGCAGCCCCGGACAGGGAATGAACACTGAAGCTTTCTTT.

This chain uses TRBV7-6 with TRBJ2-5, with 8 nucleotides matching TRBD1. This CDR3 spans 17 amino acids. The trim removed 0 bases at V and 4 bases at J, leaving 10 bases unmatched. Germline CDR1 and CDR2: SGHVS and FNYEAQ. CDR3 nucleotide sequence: TGTGCCAGCAGCTTAGCGTTCACAGGGGGTGAGGTAGAGACCCAGTACTTC. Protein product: CASSLAFTGGEVETQYF.

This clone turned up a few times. The CDR3: CASSLAYGDTEAFF. The CDR3 DNA is TGTGCCAGCAGCTTAGCGTACGGAGACACTGAAGCTTTCTTT. The V and J genes are TRBV7-2 and TRBJ1-1; D gene uncertain. Trimming pared 0 bases from V and 3 bases from J, leaving 8 bases between. Per germline, CDR1 SGHTA and CDR2 FQGNSA. The CDR3 covers 14 residues.

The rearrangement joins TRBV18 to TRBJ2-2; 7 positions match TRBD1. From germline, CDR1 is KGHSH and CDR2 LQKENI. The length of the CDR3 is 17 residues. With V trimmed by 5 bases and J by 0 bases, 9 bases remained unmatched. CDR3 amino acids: CASSGTYRGANTGELFF. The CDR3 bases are TGTGCCAGCTCAGGAACGTACAGGGGCGCGAACACCGGGGAGCTGTTTTTT.

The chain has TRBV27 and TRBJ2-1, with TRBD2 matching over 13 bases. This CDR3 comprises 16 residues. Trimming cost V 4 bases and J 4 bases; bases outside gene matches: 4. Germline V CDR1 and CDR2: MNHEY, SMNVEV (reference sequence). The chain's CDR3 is CASSSGTSGAYNEQFF. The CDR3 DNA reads TGTGCCAGCAGTTCGGGGACTAGCGGGGCTTACAATGAGCAGTTCTTC.

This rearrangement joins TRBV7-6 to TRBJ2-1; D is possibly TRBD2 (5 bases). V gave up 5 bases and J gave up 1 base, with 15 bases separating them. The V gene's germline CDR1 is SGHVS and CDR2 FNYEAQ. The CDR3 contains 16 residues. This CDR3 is CASSLPWGESYNEQFF. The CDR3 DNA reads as TGTGCCAGCAGCCTTCCATGGGGAGAATCCTACAATGAGCAGTTCTTC.

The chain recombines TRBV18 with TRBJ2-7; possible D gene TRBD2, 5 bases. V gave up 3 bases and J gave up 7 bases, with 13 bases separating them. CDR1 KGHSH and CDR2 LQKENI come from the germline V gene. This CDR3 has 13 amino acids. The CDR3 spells CASSPEISGEQYF. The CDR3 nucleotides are TGTGCCAGCTCACCCGAGATATCGGGGGAGCAGTACTTC.

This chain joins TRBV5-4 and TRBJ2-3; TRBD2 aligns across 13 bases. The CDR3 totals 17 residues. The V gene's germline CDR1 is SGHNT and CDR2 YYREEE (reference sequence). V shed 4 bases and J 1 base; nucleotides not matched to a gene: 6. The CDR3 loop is CASSNPGLAGGTDTQYF. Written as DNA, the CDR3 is TGTGCCAGCAGCAACCCAGGACTAGCGGGGGGCACAGATACGCAGTATTTT.

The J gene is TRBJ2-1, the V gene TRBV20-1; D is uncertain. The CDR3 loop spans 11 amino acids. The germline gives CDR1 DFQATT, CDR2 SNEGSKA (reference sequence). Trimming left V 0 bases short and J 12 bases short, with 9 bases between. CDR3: CSAREQFGQFF. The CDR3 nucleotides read TGCAGTGCTAGAGAACAATTTGGGCAGTTCTTC.

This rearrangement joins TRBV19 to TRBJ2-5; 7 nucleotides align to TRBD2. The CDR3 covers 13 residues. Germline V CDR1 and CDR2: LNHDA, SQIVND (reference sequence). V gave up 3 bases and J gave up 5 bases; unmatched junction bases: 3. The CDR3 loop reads CASSMRGWETQYF. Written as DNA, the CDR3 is TGTGCCAGTAGTATGCGGGGGTGGGAGACCCAGTACTTC.

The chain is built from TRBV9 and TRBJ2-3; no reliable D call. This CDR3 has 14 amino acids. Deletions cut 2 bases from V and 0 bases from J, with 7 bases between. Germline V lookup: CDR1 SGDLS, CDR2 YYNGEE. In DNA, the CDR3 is TGTGCCAGCAGCGTCACCAGAAGCACAGATACGCAGTATTTT. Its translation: CASSVTRSTDTQYF.

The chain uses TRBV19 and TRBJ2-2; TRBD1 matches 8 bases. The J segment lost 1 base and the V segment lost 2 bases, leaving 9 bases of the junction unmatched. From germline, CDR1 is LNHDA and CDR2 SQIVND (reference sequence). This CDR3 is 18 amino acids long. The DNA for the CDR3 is TGTGCCAGTAGTATAATAGGAACGGGACAGGAGAACACCGGGGAGCTGTTTTTT. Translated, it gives CASSIIGTGQENTGELFF.

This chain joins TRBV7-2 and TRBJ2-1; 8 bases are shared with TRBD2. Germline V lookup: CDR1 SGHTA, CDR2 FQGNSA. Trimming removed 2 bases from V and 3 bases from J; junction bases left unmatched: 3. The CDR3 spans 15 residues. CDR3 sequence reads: CASSLTGGDYNEQFF. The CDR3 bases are TGTGCCAGCAGCTTAACCGGGGGGGACTACAATGAGCAGTTCTTC.

CDR3 in amino acids: CAISDPTGADYGYTF. CDR3 in DNA: TGTGCCATCAGTGACCCGACAGGGGCTGACTATGGCTACACCTTC. The chain has TRBV10-3 and TRBJ1-2; 8 bases are shared with TRBD1. Trimming took 3 bases from V and 3 from J; bases not matched to a gene: 6. The CDR3 covers 15 residues. CDR1 and CDR2 (germline): ENHRY, SYGVKD.